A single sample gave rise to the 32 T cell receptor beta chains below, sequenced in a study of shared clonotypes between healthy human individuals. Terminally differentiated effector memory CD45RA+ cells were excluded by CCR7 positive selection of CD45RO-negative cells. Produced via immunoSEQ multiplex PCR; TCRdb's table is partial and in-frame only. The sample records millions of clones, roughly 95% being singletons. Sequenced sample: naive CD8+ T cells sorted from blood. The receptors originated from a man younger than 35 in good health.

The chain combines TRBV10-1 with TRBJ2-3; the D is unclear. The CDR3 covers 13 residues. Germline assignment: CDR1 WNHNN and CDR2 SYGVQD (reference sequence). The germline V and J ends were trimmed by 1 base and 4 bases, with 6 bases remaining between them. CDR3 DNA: TGCGCCAGCAGTGAGTTTATGTCAGATACGCAGTATTTT. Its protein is CASSEFMSDTQYF.

CDR3 amino acids: CASSIGAGGDSPLHF. In DNA form, the CDR3 reads TGTGCCAGTAGTATAGGGGCAGGGGGTGATTCACCCCTCCACTTT. The J gene is TRBJ1-6, the V gene TRBV19; 7 positions match TRBD1. CDR3 length equals 15 residues. CDR1 LNHDA and CDR2 SQIVND come from the germline V gene (reference sequence). Unmatched junction bases numbered 5, after V lost 1 base and J lost 8 bases.

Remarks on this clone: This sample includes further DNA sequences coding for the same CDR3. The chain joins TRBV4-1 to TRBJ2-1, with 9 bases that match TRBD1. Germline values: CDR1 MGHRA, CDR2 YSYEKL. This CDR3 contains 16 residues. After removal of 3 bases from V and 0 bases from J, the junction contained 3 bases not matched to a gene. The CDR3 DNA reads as TGCGCCAGCAGCCACGGGACAGGGAGCTCCTACAATGAGCAGTTCTTC. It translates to CASSHGTGSSYNEQFF.

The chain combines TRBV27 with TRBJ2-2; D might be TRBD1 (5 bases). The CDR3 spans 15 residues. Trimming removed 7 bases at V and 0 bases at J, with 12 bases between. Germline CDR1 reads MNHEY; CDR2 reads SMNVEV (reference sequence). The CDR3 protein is CASTFGQTNTGELFF. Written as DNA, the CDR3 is TGTGCCAGCACCTTCGGACAAACGAACACCGGGGAGCTGTTTTTT.

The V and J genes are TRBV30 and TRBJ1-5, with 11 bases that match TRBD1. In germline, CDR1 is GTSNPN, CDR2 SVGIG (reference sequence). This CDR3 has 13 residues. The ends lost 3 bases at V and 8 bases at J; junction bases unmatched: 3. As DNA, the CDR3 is TGTGCCTGGAGCGGGACAGGGGGTGAGCCCCAGCATTTT. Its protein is CAWSGTGGEPQHF. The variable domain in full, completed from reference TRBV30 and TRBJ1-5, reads SQTIHQWPATLVQPVGSPLSLECTVEGTSNPNLYWYRQAAGRGLQLLFYSVGIGQISSEVPQNLSASRPQDRQFILSSKKLLLSDSGFYLCAWSGTGGEPQHFGDGTRLSIL.

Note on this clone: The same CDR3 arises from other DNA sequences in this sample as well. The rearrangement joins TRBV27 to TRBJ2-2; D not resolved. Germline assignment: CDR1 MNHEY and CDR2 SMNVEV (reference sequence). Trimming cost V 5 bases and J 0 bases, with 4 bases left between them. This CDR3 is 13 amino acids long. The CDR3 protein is CASSPANTGELFF. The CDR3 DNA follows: TGTGCCAGCAGTCCAGCGAACACCGGGGAGCTGTTTTTT.

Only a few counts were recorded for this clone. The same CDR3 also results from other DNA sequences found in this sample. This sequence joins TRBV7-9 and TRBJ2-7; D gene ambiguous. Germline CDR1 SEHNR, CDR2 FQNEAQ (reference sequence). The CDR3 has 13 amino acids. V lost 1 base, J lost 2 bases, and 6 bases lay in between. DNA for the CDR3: TGTGCCAGCAGCTTAGACGCCGCCTACGAGCAGTACTTC. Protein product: CASSLDAAYEQYF.

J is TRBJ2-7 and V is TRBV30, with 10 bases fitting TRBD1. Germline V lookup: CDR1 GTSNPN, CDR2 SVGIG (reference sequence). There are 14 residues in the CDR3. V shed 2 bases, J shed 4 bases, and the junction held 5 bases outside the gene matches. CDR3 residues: CAWSLTGGLYEQYF. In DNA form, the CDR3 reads TGTGCCTGGAGTTTGACAGGGGGCCTTTACGAGCAGTACTTC.

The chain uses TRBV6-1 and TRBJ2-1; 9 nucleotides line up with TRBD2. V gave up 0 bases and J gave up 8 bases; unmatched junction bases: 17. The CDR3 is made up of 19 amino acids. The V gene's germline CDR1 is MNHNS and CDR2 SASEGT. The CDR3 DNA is TGTGCCAGCAGTGAAGCGCGAGGGGGACTAGCTACTCCAGGGGATGAGCAGTTCTTC. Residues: CASSEARGGLATPGDEQFF.

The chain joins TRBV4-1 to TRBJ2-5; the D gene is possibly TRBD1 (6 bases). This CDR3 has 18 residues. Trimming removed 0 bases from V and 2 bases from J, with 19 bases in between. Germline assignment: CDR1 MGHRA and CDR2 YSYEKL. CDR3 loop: CASSQDLVPRGTQETQYF. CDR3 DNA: TGCGCCAGCAGCCAAGATCTAGTCCCCAGGGGAACACAAGAGACCCAGTACTTC.

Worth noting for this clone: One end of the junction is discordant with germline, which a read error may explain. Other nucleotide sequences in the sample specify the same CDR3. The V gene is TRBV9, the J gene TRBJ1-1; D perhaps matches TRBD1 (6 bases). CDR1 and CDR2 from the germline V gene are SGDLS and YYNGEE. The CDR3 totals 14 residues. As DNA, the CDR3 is TGTGCCAGCAGCTCCGAGGGGGAGAACACTGAAGCTTTCTTC. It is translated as CASSSEGENTEAFF. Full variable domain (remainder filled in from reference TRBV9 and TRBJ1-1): DSGVTQTPKHLITATGQRVTLRCSPRSGDLSVYWYQQSLDQGLQFLIQYYNGEERAKGNILERFSAQQFPDLHSELNLSSLELGDSALYFCASSSEGENTEAFFGQGTRLTVV.

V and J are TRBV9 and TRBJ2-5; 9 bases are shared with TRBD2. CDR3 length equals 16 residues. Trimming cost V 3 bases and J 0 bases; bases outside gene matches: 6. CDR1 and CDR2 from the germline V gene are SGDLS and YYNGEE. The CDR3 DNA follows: TGTGCCAGCAGCGGGAATAGCGGGGGCGACCAAGAGACCCAGTACTTC. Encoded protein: CASSGNSGGDQETQYF.

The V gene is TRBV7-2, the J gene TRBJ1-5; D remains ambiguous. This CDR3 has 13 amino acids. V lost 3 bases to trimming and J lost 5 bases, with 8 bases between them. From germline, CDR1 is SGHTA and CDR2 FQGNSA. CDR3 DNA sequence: TGTGCCAGCAGCTTGTGGGATGATCAGCCCCAGCATTTT. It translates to CASSLWDDQPQHF.

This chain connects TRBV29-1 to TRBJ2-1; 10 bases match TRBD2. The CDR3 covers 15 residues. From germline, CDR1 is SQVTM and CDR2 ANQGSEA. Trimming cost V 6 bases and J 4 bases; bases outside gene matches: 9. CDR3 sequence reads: CSVFTTSGAYNEQFF. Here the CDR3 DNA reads TGCAGCGTCTTTACCACTAGCGGGGCATACAATGAGCAGTTCTTC.

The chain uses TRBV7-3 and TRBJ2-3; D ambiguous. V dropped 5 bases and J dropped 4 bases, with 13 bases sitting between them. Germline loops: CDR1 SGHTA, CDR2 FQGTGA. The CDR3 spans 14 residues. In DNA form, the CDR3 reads TGTGCCAGCAGCCCTGTCGGCCCTCCAGATACGCAGTATTTT. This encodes CASSPVGPPDTQYF.

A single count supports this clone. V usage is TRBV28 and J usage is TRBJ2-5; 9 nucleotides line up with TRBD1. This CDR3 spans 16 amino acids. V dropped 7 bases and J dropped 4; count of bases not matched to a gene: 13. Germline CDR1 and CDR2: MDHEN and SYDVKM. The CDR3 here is CASIRSGTGSRETQYF. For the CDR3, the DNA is TGTGCCAGCATCCGCTCCGGGACAGGGTCACGAGAGACCCAGTACTTC.

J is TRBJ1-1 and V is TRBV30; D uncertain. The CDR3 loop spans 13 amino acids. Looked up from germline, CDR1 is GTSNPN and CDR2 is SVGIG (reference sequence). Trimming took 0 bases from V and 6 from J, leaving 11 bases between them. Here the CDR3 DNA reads TGTGCCTGGAGTGTAAACCTGGGAGCTGAAGCTTTCTTT. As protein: CAWSVNLGAEAFF.

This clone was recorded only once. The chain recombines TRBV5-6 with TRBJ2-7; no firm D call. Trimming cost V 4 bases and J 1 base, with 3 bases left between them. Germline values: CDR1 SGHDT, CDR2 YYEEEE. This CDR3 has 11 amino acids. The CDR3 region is CASSISYEQYF. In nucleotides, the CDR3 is TGTGCCAGCAGCATATCCTACGAGCAGTACTTC.

This chain's CDR3 is CASSYSWTFSTDTQYF. For the CDR3, the DNA is TGTGCCAGCAGTTACTCGTGGACCTTTAGCACAGATACGCAGTATTTT. The rearrangement uses TRBV6-5 and TRBJ2-3, with D unresolved. The germline V and J ends were trimmed by 0 bases and 0 bases, with 10 bases remaining between them. This CDR3 spans 16 amino acids. The germline V gene has CDR1 MNHEY and CDR2 SVGAGI.

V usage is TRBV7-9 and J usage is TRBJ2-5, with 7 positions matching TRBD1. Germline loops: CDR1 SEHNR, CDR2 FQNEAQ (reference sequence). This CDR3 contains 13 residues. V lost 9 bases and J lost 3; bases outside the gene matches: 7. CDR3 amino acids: CASQGVSEETQYF. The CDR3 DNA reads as TGTGCCAGTCAGGGGGTCTCGGAAGAGACCCAGTACTTC.

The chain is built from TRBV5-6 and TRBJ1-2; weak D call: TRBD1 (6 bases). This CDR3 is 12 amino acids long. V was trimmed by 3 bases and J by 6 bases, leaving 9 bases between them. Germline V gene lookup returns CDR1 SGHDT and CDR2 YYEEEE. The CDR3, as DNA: TGTGCCAGCAGCTGGGGGCTGGATGGCTACACCTTC. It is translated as CASSWGLDGYTF.

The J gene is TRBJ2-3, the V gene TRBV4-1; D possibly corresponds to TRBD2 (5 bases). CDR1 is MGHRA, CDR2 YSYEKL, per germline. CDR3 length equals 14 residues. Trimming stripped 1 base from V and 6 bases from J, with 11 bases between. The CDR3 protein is CASSQGESWDTQYF. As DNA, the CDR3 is TGCGCCAGCAGCCAAGGGGAGAGTTGGGATACGCAGTATTTT.

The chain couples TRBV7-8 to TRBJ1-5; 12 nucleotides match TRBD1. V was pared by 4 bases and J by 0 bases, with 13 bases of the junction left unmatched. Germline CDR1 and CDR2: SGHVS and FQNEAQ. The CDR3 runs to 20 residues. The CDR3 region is CASSWDSGTGGVYSNQPQHF. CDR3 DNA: TGTGCCAGCAGCTGGGATTCCGGGACAGGGGGCGTCTATAGCAATCAGCCCCAGCATTTT. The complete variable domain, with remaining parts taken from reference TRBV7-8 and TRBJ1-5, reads GAGVSQSPRYKVAKRGQDVALRCDPISGHVSLFWYQQALGQGPEFLTYFQNEAQLDKSGLPSDRFFAERPEGSVSTLKIQRTQQEDSAVYLCASSWDSGTGGVYSNQPQHFGDGTRLSIL.

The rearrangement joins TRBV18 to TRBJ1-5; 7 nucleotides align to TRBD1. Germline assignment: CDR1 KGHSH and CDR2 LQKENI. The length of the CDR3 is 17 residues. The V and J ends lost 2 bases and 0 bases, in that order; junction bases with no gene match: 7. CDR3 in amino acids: CASSPTRDRYSNQPQHF. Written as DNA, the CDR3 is TGTGCCAGCTCACCAACGAGGGACAGATATAGCAATCAGCCCCAGCATTTT.

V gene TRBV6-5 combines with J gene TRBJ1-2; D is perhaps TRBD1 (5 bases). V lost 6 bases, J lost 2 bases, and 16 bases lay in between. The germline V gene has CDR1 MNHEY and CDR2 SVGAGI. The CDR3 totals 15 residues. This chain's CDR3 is CASSPATDVNYGYTF. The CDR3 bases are TGTGCCAGCAGCCCAGCGACAGACGTAAACTATGGCTACACCTTC.

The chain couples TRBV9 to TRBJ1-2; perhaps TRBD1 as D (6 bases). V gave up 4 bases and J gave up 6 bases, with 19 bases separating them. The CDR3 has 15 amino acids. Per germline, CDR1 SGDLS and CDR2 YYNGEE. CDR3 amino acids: CASSPTETGIHGYTF. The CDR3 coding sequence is TGTGCCAGCAGCCCCACAGAAACAGGGATCCATGGCTACACCTTC. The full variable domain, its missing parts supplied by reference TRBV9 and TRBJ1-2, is DSGVTQTPKHLITATGQRVTLRCSPRSGDLSVYWYQQSLDQGLQFLIQYYNGEERAKGNILERFSAQQFPDLHSELNLSSLELGDSALYFCASSPTETGIHGYTFGSGTRLTVV.

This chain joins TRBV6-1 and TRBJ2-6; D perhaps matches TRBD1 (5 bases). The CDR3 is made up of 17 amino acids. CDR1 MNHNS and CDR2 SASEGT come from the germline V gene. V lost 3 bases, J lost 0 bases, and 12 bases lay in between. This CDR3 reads CASSDRVAYSGANVLTF. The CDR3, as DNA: TGTGCCAGCAGTGACAGGGTGGCCTACTCTGGGGCCAACGTCCTGACTTTC.

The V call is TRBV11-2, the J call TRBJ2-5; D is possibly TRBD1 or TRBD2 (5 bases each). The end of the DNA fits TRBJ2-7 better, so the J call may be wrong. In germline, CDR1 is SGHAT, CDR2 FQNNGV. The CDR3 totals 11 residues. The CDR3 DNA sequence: TGTGCCAGCAGTTTGGGACACGAGCAGTACTTC. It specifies CASSLGHEQYF.

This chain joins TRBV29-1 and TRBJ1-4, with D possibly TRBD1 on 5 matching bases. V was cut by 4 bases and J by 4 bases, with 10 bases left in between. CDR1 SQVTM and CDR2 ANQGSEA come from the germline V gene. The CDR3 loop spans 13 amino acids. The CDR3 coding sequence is TGCAGCGTTGCGGGGGAAATTAATGAAAAACTGTTTTTT. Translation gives CSVAGEINEKLFF. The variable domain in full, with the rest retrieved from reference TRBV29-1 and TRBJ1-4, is SAVISQKPSRDICQRGTSLTIQCQVDSQVTMMFWYRQQPGQSLTLIATANQGSEATYESGFVIDKFPISRPNLTFSTLTVSNMSPEDSSIYLCSVAGEINEKLFFGSGTQLSVL.

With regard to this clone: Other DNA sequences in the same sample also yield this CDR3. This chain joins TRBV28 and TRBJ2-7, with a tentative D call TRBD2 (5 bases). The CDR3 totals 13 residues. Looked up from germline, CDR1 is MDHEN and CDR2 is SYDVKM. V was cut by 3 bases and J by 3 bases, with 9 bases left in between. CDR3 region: CASSFPGFYEQYF. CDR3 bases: TGTGCCAGCAGTTTTCCGGGGTTCTACGAGCAGTACTTC.

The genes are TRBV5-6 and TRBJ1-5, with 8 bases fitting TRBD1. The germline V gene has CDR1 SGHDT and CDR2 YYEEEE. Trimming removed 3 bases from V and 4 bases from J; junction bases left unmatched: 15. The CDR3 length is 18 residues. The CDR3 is CASSSGQGEDIKNQPQHF. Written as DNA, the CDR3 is TGTGCCAGCAGCTCCGGACAGGGTGAAGATATAAAGAATCAGCCCCAGCATTTT.

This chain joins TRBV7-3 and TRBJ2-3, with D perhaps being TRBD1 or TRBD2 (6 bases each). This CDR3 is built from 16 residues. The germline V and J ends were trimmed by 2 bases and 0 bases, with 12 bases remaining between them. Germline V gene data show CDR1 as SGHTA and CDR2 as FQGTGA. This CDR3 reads CASSLGGGTSTDTQYF. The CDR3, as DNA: TGTGCCAGCAGCTTAGGAGGGGGGACTAGCACAGATACGCAGTATTTT.